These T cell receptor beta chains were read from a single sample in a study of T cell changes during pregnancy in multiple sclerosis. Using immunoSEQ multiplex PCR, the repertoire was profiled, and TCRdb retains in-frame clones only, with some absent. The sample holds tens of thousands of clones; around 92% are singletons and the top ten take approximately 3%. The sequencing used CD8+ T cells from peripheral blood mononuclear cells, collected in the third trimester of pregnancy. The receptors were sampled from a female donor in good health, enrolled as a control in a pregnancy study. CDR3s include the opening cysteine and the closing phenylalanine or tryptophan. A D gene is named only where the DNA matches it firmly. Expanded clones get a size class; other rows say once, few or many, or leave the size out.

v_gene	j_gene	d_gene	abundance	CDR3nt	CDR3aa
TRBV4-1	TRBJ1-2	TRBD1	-	TGCGCCAGCAGCCAAGAGGAGGACAGGGTTCATGGCTACACCTTC	CASSQEEDRVHGYTF
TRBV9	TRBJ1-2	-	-	TGTGCCAGCAGCGTAACACAGGGTTCCTATGGCTACACCTTC	CASSVTQGSYGYTF
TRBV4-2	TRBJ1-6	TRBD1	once	TGTGCCAGCAGCTACACGGGACAGAATTCACCCCTCCACTTT	CASSYTGQNSPLHF
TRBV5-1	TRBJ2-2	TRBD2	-	TGCGCCAGCAGAGCCGGGACTAGCGGGGGCCCGAACACCGGGGAGCTGTTTTTT	CASRAGTSGGPNTGELFF
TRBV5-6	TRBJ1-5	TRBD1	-	TGTGCCAGCAGCTTGAAGGAGAACCGACAGGGGAATCAGCCCCAGCATTTT	CASSLKENRQGNQPQHF
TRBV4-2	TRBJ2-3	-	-	TGTGCCAGCAGCCAATCTCAAGGGGCAGACCCCACAGATACGCAGTATTTT	CASSQSQGADPTDTQYF
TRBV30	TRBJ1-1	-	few	TGTGCCTGGAGTCCCGGGGGCACTGAAGCTTTCTTT	CAWSPGGTEAFF
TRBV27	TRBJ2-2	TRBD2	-	TGTGCCAGCCGCGGGAGAATGAACACCGGGGAGCTGTTTTTT	CASRGRMNTGELFF
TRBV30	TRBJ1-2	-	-	TGTGCCTGGACTGGGGGCGATAACTATGGCTACACCTTC	CAWTGGDNYGYTF
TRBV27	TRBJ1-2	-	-	TGTGCCAGCAGTTTCACCCCAGGCTATGGCTACACCTTC	CASSFTPGYGYTF
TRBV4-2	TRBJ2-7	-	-	TGTGCCAGCAGCCAAGCCACTCACTACGAGCAGTACTTC	CASSQATHYEQYF
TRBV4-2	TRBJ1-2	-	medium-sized	TGTGCCAGCAGCCAAGAGGCAGGGACTTTCTATGGCTACACCTTC	CASSQEAGTFYGYTF
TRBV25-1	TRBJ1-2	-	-	TGTGCCAGCAGTGAATCGTCGGGGTCTAACGGCTACACCTTC	CASSESSGSNGYTF
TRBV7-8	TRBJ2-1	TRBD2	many	TGTGCCAGCAGCCTATCCGGGACTAGCGGGGGGGCCTACAATGAGCAGTTCTTC	CASSLSGTSGGAYNEQFF
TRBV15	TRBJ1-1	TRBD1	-	TGTGCCACCAGCCCTATACAGGGGACAGTAGGAAACACTGAAGCTTTCTTT	CATSPIQGTVGNTEAFF
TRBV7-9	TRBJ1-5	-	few	TGTGCCAGCAGCTCCCCGGGGAACCCTCAGCCCCAGCATTTT	CASSSPGNPQPQHF
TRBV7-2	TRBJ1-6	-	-	TGTGCCAGCAGCTTAGTTGGGGGGTCCGACATATGGCCCCTCCACTTT	CASSLVGGSDIWPLHF
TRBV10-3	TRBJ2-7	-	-	TGTGCCATCAGTGAAAGGGGGGGCGAATACGAGCAGTACTTC	CAISERGGEYEQYF
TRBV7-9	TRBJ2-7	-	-	TGTGCCAGCAGCCCTGGGAGCACTTCCTACGAGCAGTACTTC	CASSPGSTSYEQYF
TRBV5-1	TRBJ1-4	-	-	TGCGCCAGCAGCTTGACAGAAGCGGATGAAAAACTGTTTTTT	CASSLTEADEKLFF
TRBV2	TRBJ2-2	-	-	TGTGCCAGCAGAAGGGAGGTGGGCACCGGGGAGCTGTTTTTT	CASRREVGTGELFF
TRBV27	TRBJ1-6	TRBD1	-	TGTGCCAGCAGTGGACGGGACAGCTATTCACCCCTCCACTTT	CASSGRDSYSPLHF
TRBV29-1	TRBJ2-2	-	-	TGCAGCGCTCCTACAGTGAACACCGGGGAGCTGTTTTTT	CSAPTVNTGELFF
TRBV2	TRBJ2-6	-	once	TGTGCCAGCAGTGGGGTTTGGGACTCTAGCTCTGGGGCCAACGTCCTGACTTTC	CASSGVWDSSSGANVLTF
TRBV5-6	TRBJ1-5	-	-	TGTGCCAGCAGCTTGGGACAGAGCAATCAGCCCCAGCATTTT	CASSLGQSNQPQHF
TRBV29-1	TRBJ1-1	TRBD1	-	TGCAGCGTACACGGACAGGGCACTGAAGCTTTCTTT	CSVHGQGTEAFF
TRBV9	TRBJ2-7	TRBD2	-	TGTGCCAGCAGCCAGATGGGAGGACTAGCGTACGAGCAGTACTTC	CASSQMGGLAYEQYF
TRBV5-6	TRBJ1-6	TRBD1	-	TGTGCCAGCAGCTTAGACAGGGAATGGGGTTCACCCCTCCACTTT	CASSLDREWGSPLHF
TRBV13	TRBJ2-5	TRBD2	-	TGTGCCAGCAAGGAGCGGGGGGGAATGGAGACCCAGTACTTC	CASKERGGMETQYF
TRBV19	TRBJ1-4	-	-	TGTGCCAGTAGTCCCCGCGGGAAGGAAAAACTGTTTTTT	CASSPRGKEKLFF
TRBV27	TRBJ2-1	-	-	TGTGCCAGCAGTTTATCCAAGAGCTCCTACAATGAGCAGTTCTTC	CASSLSKSSYNEQFF
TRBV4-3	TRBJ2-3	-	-	TGCGCCAGCAGCCAGGGGGACATAAGCACAGATACGCAGTATTTT	CASSQGDISTDTQYF
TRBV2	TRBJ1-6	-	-	TGTGCCACCTTAAGACAGCGTAATTCACCCCTCCACTTT	CATLRQRNSPLHF
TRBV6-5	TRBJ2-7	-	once	TGTGCCAGCAGAGCCGGAGGGAGAGAGGGCTACGAGCAGTACTTC	CASRAGGREGYEQYF
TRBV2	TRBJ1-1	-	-	TGTGCCAGCAAGAGCGTTGGGGGGGCGCAGACTGAAGCTTTCTTT	CASKSVGGAQTEAFF
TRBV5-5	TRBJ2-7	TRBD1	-	TGTGCCAGCAGCTTGGTTGGACAGGGGGCTTACGAGCAGTACTTC	CASSLVGQGAYEQYF
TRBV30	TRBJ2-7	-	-	TGTGCCTGGAGTCGAGGCTACTCCTACGAGCAGTACTTC	CAWSRGYSYEQYF
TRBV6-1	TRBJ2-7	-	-	TGTGCCAGCCGGGGCGGGGTCGCCTACGAGCAGTACTTC	CASRGGVAYEQYF
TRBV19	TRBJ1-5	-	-	TGTGCCAGTAGTATAGCCGGGAATCAGCCCCAGCATTTT	CASSIAGNQPQHF
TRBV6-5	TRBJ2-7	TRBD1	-	TGTGCCAGCAGTTACGGGACAGGGGAGTCCTACGAGCAGTACTTC	CASSYGTGESYEQYF
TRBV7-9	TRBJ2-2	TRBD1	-	TGTGCCAGCAGCCCCAGGACAGGGGAAGGCACCGGGGAGCTGTTTTTT	CASSPRTGEGTGELFF
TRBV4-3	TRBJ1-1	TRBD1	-	TGCGCCAGCAGCCAGGAGAGGCGGGGACAGGGGAACACTGAAGCTTTCTTT	CASSQERRGQGNTEAFF